Listed below are T cell receptor beta chains from one sample, sequenced in a study of cytomegalovirus exposure and HLA in healthy donors. Data came from immunoSEQ multiplex PCR; TCRdb stores just in-frame clones and leaves some out. The table shows about 43,000 clones, with roughly 60% occurring only once. The sample consisted of PBMCs. The receptors derive from a human donor in good health. The CDR3 runs from the conserved cysteine through the conserved F or W. A D gene is named only where the DNA matches it firmly. Expanded clones get a size class; other rows say once, few or many, or leave the size out.

abundance: few
j_gene: TRBJ1-4
v_gene: TRBV11-2
len: 16
d_gene: -
CDR3nt: TGTGCCAGCAGCTTAGATCATAGCGGGGACTCTGAAAAACTGTTTTTT
CDR3aa: CASSLDHSGDSEKLFF

abundance: -
j_gene: TRBJ2-7
v_gene: TRBV6-5
len: 16
d_gene: TRBD1
CDR3nt: TGTGCCAGCAGTTACGATGTGGACAGGGTACTACGCGAGCAGTACTTC
CDR3aa: CASSYDVDRVLREQYF

abundance: few
j_gene: TRBJ2-3
v_gene: TRBV18
len: 16
d_gene: TRBD1
CDR3nt: TGTGCCAGCTCAACACCGACAGGGCAGGTCACAGATACGCAGTATTTT
CDR3aa: CASSTPTGQVTDTQYF

abundance: once
j_gene: TRBJ1-2
v_gene: TRBV5-6
len: 15
d_gene: -
CDR3nt: TGTGCCAGCAGCCCTGGACAGCTTACTAACTATGGCTACACCTTC
CDR3aa: CASSPGQLTNYGYTF

abundance: once
j_gene: TRBJ1-3
v_gene: TRBV28
len: 15
d_gene: TRBD1
CDR3nt: TGTGCCAGCAGTCGCAGGGGGCCGTCTGGAAACACCATATATTTT
CDR3aa: CASSRRGPSGNTIYF

abundance: -
j_gene: TRBJ2-2
v_gene: TRBV5-1
len: 16
d_gene: -
CDR3nt: TGCGCCAGCAGCTTGAACGCTGGGCTAGCCGCCGGGGAGCTGTTTTTT
CDR3aa: CASSLNAGLAAGELFF

abundance: -
j_gene: TRBJ2-7
v_gene: TRBV4-1
len: 18
d_gene: -
CDR3nt: TGCGCCAGCAGCCAAGAGATGCAGGGGGGAGCGGTATTCTACGAGCAGTACTTC
CDR3aa: CASSQEMQGGAVFYEQYF

abundance: -
j_gene: TRBJ1-2
v_gene: TRBV28
len: 12
d_gene: -
CDR3nt: TGTGCCAGCAGGGGCCGCACCTATGGCTACACCTTC
CDR3aa: CASRGRTYGYTF

abundance: once
j_gene: TRBJ1-6
v_gene: TRBV15
len: 14
d_gene: -
CDR3nt: TGTGCCACCAGCAGATCACAGGGTCCTTCACCCCTCCACTTT
CDR3aa: CATSRSQGPSPLHF

abundance: -
j_gene: TRBJ1-4
v_gene: TRBV7-2
len: 15
d_gene: -
CDR3nt: TGTGCCAGCAGCACAGGCCCAGTTGCTAATGAAAAACTGTTTTTT
CDR3aa: CASSTGPVANEKLFF

abundance: -
j_gene: TRBJ1-4
v_gene: TRBV6-5
len: 13
d_gene: -
CDR3nt: TGTGCCAGCAGTTACTCCCCGAATGAAAAACTGTTTTTT
CDR3aa: CASSYSPNEKLFF

abundance: few
j_gene: TRBJ2-1
v_gene: TRBV5-4
len: 13
d_gene: -
CDR3nt: TGTGCCAGCAGCTACACAGAATACAATGAGCAGTTCTTC
CDR3aa: CASSYTEYNEQFF